Below are 12 T cell receptor beta chains sequenced from a single sample in a study of Graves' ophthalmopathy and Graves' hyperthyroidism. Researchers took RNA transcripts and amplified TCR beta CDR3 regions from them. HTBI-primed first-round RT-PCR preceded second-round multiplex PCR. TCRdb redid the calling of the multiplex PCR reads with MiXCR, one entry per CDR3 protein. This table has some 380,000 distinct CDR3 sequences, approximately 15% appearing once. The material sequenced was peripheral blood. These TCRs come from a woman aged 18-30 years with stable Graves' hyperthyroidism.

This clonotype turned up a few times. A clone one base away is much larger, so this may be a read error. This chain joins TRBV2 and TRBJ2-5; TRBD2 agrees at 9 bases. Germline loops: CDR1 SNHLY, CDR2 FYNNEI. CDR3 length: 15 amino acids. The CDR3 loop reads CASKPAGGFQETKYF. The CDR3, as DNA: TGTGCCAGCAAGCCAGCGGGGGGCTTCCAAGAGACCAAGTACTTC.

This clonotype showed up many times. The rearrangement joins TRBV20-1 to TRBJ1-1; D uncertain. Per germline, CDR1 DFQATT and CDR2 SNEGSKA (reference sequence). The CDR3 extends over 11 amino acids. V lost 2 bases and J 1 base, leaving 2 bases between the germline ends. This chain's CDR3 is CSARKNTEAFF. The CDR3 coding sequence is TGCAGTGCTAGAAAGAACACTGAAGCTTTCTTT.

This clonotype was recorded once. The V gene is TRBV6-5, the J gene TRBJ2-7; the D gene is possibly TRBD1 (6 bases). The V gene's germline CDR1 is MNHEY and CDR2 SVGAGI. The CDR3 covers 16 residues. V lost 4 bases, J lost 4 bases, and 20 bases lay in between. The DNA of the CDR3 is TGTGCCAGCAGTTTCACGGACAGACCCCCTTATTACGAGCAGTACTTC. Its translation: CASSFTDRPPYYEQYF.

V gene TRBV5-1 combines with J gene TRBJ1-1, with 9 bases lining up with TRBD1. The CDR3 is made up of 16 amino acids. Per germline, CDR1 SGHRS and CDR2 YFSETQ. V was clipped by 0 bases and J by 1 base; unmatched bases: 4. In nucleotides, the CDR3 is TGCGCCAGCAGCTTGGGGTACAGGGGGCGGAACACTGAAGCTTTCTTT. Translated, it gives CASSLGYRGRNTEAFF.

This clonotype has a count of ten or more. The rearrangement links TRBV5-1 to TRBJ1-5, with a tentative D call TRBD1 (6 bases). The CDR3 totals 14 residues. V gave up 4 bases and J gave up 4 bases, with 12 bases separating them. CDR1 and CDR2 from the germline V gene are SGHRS and YFSETQ. The CDR3 DNA is TGCGCCAGCAGCCCTGACAGGCCAAATCAGCCCCAGCATTTT. Protein product: CASSPDRPNQPQHF.

The table lists this clonotype with many counts. The chain has TRBV20-1 and TRBJ1-1; 8 nucleotides line up with TRBD1. V lost 3 bases, J lost 4 bases, and 4 bases stayed unmatched. This CDR3 comprises 13 residues. CDR1 and CDR2 (germline): DFQATT, SNEGSKA (reference sequence). DNA of the CDR3: TGCAGTGCTAGTGTCGACAGGGGCACTGAAGCTTTCTTT. It encodes CSASVDRGTEAFF.

This clonotype occurred many times. This chain uses TRBV19 with TRBJ1-3; 7 bases are a match to TRBD1. V shed 4 bases and J 2 bases; nucleotides not matched to a gene: 5. Germline V gene lookup returns CDR1 LNHDA and CDR2 SQIVND (reference sequence). The length of the CDR3 is 15 residues. CDR3 bases: TGTGCCAGTAGTACCAACAGGGGAACTGGAAACACCATATATTTT. As protein: CASSTNRGTGNTIYF.

This clonotype was found many times. Compared with germline, one end of the junction differs, possibly owing to a read error. The V call is TRBV27, the J call TRBJ2-7, with D perhaps TRBD1 (5 bases). The CDR3 length is 10 residues. Germline assignment: CDR1 MNHEY and CDR2 SMNVEV (reference sequence). CDR3 protein: CGQEPGEQYF. The CDR3 region has the DNA TGCGGGCAGGAGCCAGGGGAGCAGTACTTC.

Ten or more counts support this clonotype. The gene calls are TRBV6-1 and TRBJ1-1; the D gene is possibly TRBD1 (5 bases). This CDR3 has 15 residues. The germline gives CDR1 MNHNS, CDR2 SASEGT. V shed 3 bases and J shed 0 bases, with 11 bases lying between them. CDR3 sequence: CASSEGDPMNTEAFF. The CDR3 nucleotides read TGTGCCAGCAGTGAGGGGGATCCCATGAACACTGAAGCTTTCTTT.

At least ten counts were recorded for this clonotype. The gene calls are TRBV12-3 or TRBV12-4 and TRBJ2-7, with 7 bases aligning to TRBD1. The ends lost 5 bases at V and 3 bases at J; junction bases unmatched: 7. The CDR3 runs to 14 residues. CDR3 sequence (DNA): TGTGCCAGCAGTAAAGGGGGCCAGTACTACGAGCAGTACTTC. It encodes CASSKGGQYYEQYF.

This clonotype came up a few times. The J gene is TRBJ1-5, the V gene TRBV20-1; D gene ambiguous. The V gene's germline CDR1 is DFQATT and CDR2 SNEGSKA (reference sequence). V dropped 2 bases and J dropped 0 bases, with 17 bases sitting between them. There are 17 residues in the CDR3. The CDR3 coding sequence is TGCAGTGCTAGAACCCCACCCCTAGACTCTAGCAATCAGCCCCAGCATTTT. This encodes CSARTPPLDSSNQPQHF.

The J gene is TRBJ1-2, the V gene TRBV2, with 7 bases aligning to TRBD1. CDR1 and CDR2 from the germline V gene are SNHLY and FYNNEI. Losses at the gene ends were 7 bases for V and 4 bases for J; bases not matched to a gene: 9. There are 14 residues in the CDR3. The CDR3 region is CASTQQGCGYGYTF. CDR3 nucleotide sequence: TGTGCCAGCACTCAACAGGGGTGTGGCTATGGCTACACCTTC.